This T cell receptor (beta chain) was sequenced for a study of blood T cells in healthy people across ages (dated by TCRdb to 2013 to 2016). About the study as a whole: In model experiments, template switching captured roughly one uniquely barcoded TCR beta cDNA molecule for every two T cells. Four age groups were formed from the donors: young (average roughly 15 years), middle-aged (just under 40), aged (approximately 60) and long-lived (about 80). To avoid experimental bias, donors of different ages were spread randomly across the sequencing lanes. Using the same blood draw, the study looked at two additional independent replicas of 1 million unique cDNA reads for two donors, one aged 18 to 29 and the other aged 80 or older. Using deep sequencing normalized with unique cDNA molecular identifiers, the study measured how TCR beta repertoire diversity changes with age. The paper as a whole reports these results and caveats: Donor CMV infection status was unknown, potentially confounding age-related changes in expanded clonotypes. Compared with the aged group, the long-lived group had more naive CD4+ T cells, fewer expanded clones and increased TCR diversity, suggesting age selection. Since profiling was done on bulk unsorted PBMCs, naive and antigen-experienced compartments could not be conclusively compared. The percentage of naive T cells measured by flow cytometry correlated strongly with observed TCR beta diversity. Observed TCR beta diversity per million T cells fell roughly linearly with age, and a significant reduction was already apparent by age roughly 40. Estimates of total diversity based on one million sequenced T cells were considered lower bounds and underestimates.

Donors were under 40 systemically healthy Caucasian individuals from Russia aged roughly 6 to 100 years. About 9.8 milliliters of peripheral blood were drawn from each donor into EDTA-treated Vacutainer tubes. Ficoll-Paque density-gradient centrifugation was used to isolate PBMCs, with at least 6 million per sample. Trizol reagent was used to extract total RNA from PBMCs, with at least 5.5 micrograms per sample. For every donor, an aliquot of PBMCs went through flow cytometry to measure the percentages of naive CD45RAhigh/CD27high T cells. For CDR1 and CDR2, the germline V gene lists SNHLY and FYNNEI. The CDR3 contains 11 residues, cysteine and phenylalanine counted. Just CDR3 DNA is preserved here, 33 bases in frame from base 1. V is clipped by 2 bases and J by 5 bases, and the sequence between their germline boundaries is 3 bases long. This clonotype was seen ten or more times. Its specific antigen is unknown. No much larger clone exists at a distance of one base, and base qualities are not known.

Library generation was performed with 5' RACE. Sequenced on an Illumina HiSeq 2500. The second PCR ran for roughly 6 to 11 cycles and used a J-beta primer mix along with a sample-barcoded 5' primer. A template-switch 5' adaptor carrying 12 random nucleotides introduced a unique molecular identifier onto each TCR beta cDNA molecule. Each sample yielded at least 2.5 million CDR3-containing paired-end reads. All of the RNA was converted into first-strand cDNA using the Mint cDNA synthesis kit, with a TRBC-specific oligonucleotide serving as the primer. After uracil-DNA glycosylase treatment, a first 18-cycle PCR used universal primers M1SS and BC2_uni_R on all cDNA. As for how the authors treated the data: Each sample was normalized by randomly selecting 1 million high-quality reads, each carrying a distinct molecular identifier. Reads sharing molecular identifiers were discarded rather than binned into consensus sequences. MiTCR, run with a Q25 quality threshold and the strictest error-elimination algorithm, handled CDR3 identification, clonotype clustering and error correction. A nonparametric unseen species model with Euler transformation was used to estimate a lower bound on total TCR beta diversity. The raw public data were reprocessed by TCRdb itself: fastp quality trimming at Q25, MiXCR clonotype calling, in-frame beta chains only. Rows matching on CDR3 protein sequence are summarized as one entry with the most common DNA and genes. These V and J calls originate from TCRdb's pipeline instead of the authors' own analysis. The sample table shows over 500,000 distinct CDR3 sequences, and 52% are seen once. Approximately 13% of the sample rests with the top ten.

This sequence uses TRBV2 and TRBJ2-5, with the D gene uncertain. Sequenced material: blood. This clonotype was obtained from a woman over 75 in good health. This receptor carries the CDR3 CASSEWETQYF. The DNA sequence is given as TGTGCCAGCAGTGAATGGGAGACCCAGTACTTC.